Described below is a single T cell receptor beta chain sequence and its context. This CDR3 contains 15 residues. Trimming took off 2 bases at V and 0 bases at J, with 10 bases between the two ends. Germline loops: CDR1 SGHVS, CDR2 FQNEAQ. Some clones are missing from TCRdb's copy, which holds only in-frame ones; the method was immunoSEQ multiplex PCR. This table has roughly 150,000 clones, more than 65% appearing once. This sample stems from a study of blood T cell repertoires in COVID-19. This rearrangement joins TRBV7-8 to TRBJ1-1; no firm D call. The specimen was peripheral blood. This clonotype originated in a woman aged 45-60 years in a cohort sampled during active or convalescent COVID-19. The CDR3 DNA reads TGTGCCAGCAGCTTATGGGCACCCATGAACACTGAAGCTTTCTTT. It is translated as CASSLWAPMNTEAFF. Together with reference TRBV7-8 and TRBJ1-1, the CDR3 gives the full variable domain: GAGVSQSPRYKVAKRGQDVALRCDPISGHVSLFWYQQALGQGPEFLTYFQNEAQLDKSGLPSDRFFAERPEGSVSTLKIQRTQQEDSAVYLCASSLWAPMNTEAFFGQGTRLTVV.